A single T cell receptor (beta chain) is shown here with its context. The antigen remains undetermined. At one of its ends the junction is not consistent with the germline gene, which may arise from a read error. This CDR3 has 12 residues. The germline gives CDR1 SEHNR, CDR2 FQNEAQ (reference sequence). This specimen belongs to a study of cytomegalovirus exposure and HLA in healthy donors. Study background: Of some 400 genotyped donors, about 80% clustered with self-reported Caucasian donors.

Primers: 60 Vbeta forward and 13 Jbeta reverse. This table comes from immunoSEQ multiplex PCR, and its TCRdb copy is limited to in-frame clones, with some not included. The data hold more than 200,000 clones, with approximately 80% observed a single time. The study's findings and limits: An analysis was carried out later, and it reportedly showed fewer N-insertions in an Asian-associated ancestry cluster than the approximately 700-donor mean. Cytomegalovirus status was reportedly diagnosed by the classifier with high sensitivity and specificity.

This sequence was found in a girl aged 5-17 years in good health and CMV-seronegative. The chain joins TRBV7-9 to TRBJ1-2; D unclear. Source material: PBMCs. CDR3 sequence: CSSSLATGGYTF. The CDR3 DNA sequence: TGTTCCAGCAGCTTAGCAACGGGTGGCTACACCTTC.